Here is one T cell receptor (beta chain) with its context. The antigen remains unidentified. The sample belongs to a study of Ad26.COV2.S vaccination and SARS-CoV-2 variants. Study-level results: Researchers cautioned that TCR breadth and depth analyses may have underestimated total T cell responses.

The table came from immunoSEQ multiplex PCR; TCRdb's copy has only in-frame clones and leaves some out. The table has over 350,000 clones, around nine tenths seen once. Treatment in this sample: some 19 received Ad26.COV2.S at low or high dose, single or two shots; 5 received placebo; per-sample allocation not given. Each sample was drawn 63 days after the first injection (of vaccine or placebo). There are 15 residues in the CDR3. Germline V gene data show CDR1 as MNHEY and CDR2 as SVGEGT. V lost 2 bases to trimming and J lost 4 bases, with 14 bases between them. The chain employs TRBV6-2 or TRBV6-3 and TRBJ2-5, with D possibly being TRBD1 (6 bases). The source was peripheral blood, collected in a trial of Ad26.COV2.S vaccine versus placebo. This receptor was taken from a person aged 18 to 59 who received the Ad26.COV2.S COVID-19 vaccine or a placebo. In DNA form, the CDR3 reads TGTGCCAGCAGTTACCTAGTCCACAGGGCAGAGACCCAGTACTTC. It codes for CASSYLVHRAETQYF.